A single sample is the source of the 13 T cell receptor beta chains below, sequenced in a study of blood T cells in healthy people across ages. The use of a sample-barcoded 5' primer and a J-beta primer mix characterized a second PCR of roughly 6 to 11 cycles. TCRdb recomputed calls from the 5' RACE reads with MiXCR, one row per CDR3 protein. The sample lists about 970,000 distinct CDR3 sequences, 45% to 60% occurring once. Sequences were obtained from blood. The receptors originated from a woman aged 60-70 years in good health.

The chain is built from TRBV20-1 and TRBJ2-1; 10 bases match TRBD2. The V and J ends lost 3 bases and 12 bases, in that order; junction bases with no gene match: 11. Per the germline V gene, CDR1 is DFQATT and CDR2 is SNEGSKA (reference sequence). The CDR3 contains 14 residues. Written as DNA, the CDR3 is TGCAGTGCTAGCGTGTCTAGCGGGAGCCGTGCGCAGTTCTTC. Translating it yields CSASVSSGSRAQFF.

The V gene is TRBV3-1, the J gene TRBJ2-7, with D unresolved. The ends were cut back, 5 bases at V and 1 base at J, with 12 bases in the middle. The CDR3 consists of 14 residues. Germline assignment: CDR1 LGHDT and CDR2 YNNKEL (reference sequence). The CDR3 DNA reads TGTGCCAGCAGCATAAACCCAGGATCCTACGAGCAGTACTTC. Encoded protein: CASSINPGSYEQYF.

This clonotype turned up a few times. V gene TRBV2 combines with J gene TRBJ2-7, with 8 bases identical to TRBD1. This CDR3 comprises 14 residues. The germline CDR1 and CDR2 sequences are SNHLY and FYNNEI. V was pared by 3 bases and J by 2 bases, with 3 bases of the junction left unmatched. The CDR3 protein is CASSDRDRTYEQYF. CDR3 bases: TGTGCCAGCAGTGACCGGGACAGGACCTACGAGCAGTACTTC.

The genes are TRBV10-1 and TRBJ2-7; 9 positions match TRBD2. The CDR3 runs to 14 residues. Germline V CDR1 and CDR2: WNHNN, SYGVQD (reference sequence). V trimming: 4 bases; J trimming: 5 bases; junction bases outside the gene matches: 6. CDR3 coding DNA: TGCGCCAGCAGTGGTCTAGCGGGACTCGACGAGCAGTACTTC. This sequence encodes CASSGLAGLDEQYF.

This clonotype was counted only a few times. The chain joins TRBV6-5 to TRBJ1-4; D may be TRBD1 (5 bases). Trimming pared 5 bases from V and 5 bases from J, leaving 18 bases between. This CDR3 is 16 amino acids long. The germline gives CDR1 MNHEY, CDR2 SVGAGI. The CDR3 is CASSQRTGLFNEKLFF. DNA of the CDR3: TGTGCCAGCAGTCAACGAACGGGACTCTTCAATGAAAAACTGTTTTTT.

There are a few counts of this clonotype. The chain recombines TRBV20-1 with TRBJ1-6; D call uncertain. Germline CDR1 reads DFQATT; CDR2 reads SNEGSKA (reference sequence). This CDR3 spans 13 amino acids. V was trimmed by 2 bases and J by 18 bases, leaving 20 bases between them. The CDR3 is CSARFISADSDHF. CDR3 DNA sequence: TGCAGTGCTAGATTTATTTCGGCGGACTCTGACCACTTT.

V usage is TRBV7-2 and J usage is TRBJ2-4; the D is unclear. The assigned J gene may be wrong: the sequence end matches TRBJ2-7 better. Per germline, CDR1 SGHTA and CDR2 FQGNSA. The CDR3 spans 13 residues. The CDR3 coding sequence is TGTGCCAGCAGCTCTTACAGTGCCTACGAGCAGTACTTC. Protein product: CASSSYSAYEQYF.

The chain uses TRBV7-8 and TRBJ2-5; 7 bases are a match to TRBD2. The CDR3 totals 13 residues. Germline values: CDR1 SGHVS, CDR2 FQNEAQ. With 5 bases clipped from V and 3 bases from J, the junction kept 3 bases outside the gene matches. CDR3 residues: CASSVGREETQYF. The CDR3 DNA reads TGTGCCAGCAGCGTAGGGAGGGAAGAGACCCAGTACTTC. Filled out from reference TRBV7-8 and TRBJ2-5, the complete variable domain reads GAGVSQSPRYKVAKRGQDVALRCDPISGHVSLFWYQQALGQGPEFLTYFQNEAQLDKSGLPSDRFFAERPEGSVSTLKIQRTQQEDSAVYLCASSVGREETQYFGPGTRLLVL.

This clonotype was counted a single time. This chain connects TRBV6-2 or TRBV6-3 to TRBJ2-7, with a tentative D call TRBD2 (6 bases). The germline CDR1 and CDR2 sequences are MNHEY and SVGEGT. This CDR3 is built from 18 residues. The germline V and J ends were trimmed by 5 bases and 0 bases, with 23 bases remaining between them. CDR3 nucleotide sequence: TGTGCCAGCAGTACCCGGACTTGGGGAGGACGGAGCTCCTACGAGCAGTACTTC. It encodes CASSTRTWGGRSSYEQYF.

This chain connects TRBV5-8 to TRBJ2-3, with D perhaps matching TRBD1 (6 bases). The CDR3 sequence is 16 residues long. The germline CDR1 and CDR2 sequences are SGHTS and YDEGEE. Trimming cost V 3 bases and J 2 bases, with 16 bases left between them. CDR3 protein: CASSYETGLNTDTQYF. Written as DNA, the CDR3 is TGTGCCAGCAGCTACGAAACAGGGCTCAACACAGATACGCAGTATTTT.

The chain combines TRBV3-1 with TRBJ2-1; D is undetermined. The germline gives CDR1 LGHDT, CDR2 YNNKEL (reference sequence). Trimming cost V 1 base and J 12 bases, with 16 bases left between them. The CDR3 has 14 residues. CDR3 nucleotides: TGTGCCAGCAGCCAAGTTCCCGTCCCTTCGGGGCAGTTCTTC. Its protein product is CASSQVPVPSGQFF.

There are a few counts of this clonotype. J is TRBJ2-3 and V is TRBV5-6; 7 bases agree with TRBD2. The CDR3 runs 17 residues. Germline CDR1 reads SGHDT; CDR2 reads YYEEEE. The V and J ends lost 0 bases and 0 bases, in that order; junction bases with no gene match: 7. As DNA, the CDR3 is TGTGCCAGCAGCTTGGGACTCGGCGGGAGTAGCACAGATACGCAGTATTTT. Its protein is CASSLGLGGSSTDTQYF.

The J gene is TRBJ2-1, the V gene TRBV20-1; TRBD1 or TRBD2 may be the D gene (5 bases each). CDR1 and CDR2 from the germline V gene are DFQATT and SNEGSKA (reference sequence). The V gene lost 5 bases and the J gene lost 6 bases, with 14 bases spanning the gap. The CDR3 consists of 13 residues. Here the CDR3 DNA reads TGCAGTGCTGAGGGGCCCGCGGGCAATGAGCAGTTCTTC. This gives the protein CSAEGPAGNEQFF.